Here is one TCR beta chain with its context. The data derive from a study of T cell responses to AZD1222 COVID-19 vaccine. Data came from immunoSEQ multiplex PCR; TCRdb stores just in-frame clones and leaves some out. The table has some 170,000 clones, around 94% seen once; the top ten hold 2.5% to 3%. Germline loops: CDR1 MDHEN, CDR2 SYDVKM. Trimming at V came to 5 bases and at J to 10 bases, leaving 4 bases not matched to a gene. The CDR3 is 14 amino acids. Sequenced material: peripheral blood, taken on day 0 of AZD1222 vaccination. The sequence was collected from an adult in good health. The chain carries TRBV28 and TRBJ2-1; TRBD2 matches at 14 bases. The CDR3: CASSGRLAGGEQFF. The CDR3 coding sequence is TGTGCCAGCAGTGGACGACTAGCGGGAGGGGAGCAGTTCTTC.